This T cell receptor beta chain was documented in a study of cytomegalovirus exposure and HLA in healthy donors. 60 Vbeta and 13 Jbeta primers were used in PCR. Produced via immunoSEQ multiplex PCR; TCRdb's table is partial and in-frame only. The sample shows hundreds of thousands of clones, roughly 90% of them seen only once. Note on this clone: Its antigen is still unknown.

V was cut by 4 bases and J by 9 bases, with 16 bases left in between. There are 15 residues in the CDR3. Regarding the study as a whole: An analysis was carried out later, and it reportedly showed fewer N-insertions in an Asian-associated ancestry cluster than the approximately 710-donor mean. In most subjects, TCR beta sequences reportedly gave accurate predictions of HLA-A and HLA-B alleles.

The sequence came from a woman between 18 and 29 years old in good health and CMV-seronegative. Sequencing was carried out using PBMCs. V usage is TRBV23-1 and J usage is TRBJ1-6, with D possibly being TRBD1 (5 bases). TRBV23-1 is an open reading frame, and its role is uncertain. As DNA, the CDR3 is TGCGCCAGCAGTCCAATTACCGAAAGGGGTTCACCCCTCCACTTT. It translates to CASSPITERGSPLHF.